The entry below gives a single T cell receptor (beta chain) sequence along with its context. As yet, its antigen is unknown. The CDR3 spans 15 residues. Losses at the gene ends were 4 bases for V and 0 bases for J; bases not matched to a gene: 6. Germline CDR1 reads MGHRA; CDR2 reads YSYEKL. The sample is drawn from a study of cytomegalovirus exposure and HLA in healthy donors. Overall study results and limits: Across donors, sequencing depth was assumed by presence/absence analyses to be roughly uniform. The study put 150 to 200 TCR beta chains on its list as cytomegalovirus-associated. HLA restriction was apparent for most CMV-associated TCR beta chains in a later analysis.

It was with 60 Vbeta and 13 Jbeta primers that the PCR ran. Repertoires were generated with immunoSEQ multiplex PCR, while TCRdb's copy carries only in-frame clones and drops some. Found here are 100,000 to 140,000 clones, around 73% of them singletons; the top ten hold around 7.4%. Sequenced sample: PBMCs. This TCR was recovered from a man younger than 45 in good health and CMV-seronegative. The chain has TRBV4-1 and TRBJ2-7; 7 bases agree with TRBD2. The CDR3 coding sequence is TGCGCCAGCAGCCCGACGAGCGGGACCTCCTACGAGCAGTACTTC. Translation gives CASSPTSGTSYEQYF.